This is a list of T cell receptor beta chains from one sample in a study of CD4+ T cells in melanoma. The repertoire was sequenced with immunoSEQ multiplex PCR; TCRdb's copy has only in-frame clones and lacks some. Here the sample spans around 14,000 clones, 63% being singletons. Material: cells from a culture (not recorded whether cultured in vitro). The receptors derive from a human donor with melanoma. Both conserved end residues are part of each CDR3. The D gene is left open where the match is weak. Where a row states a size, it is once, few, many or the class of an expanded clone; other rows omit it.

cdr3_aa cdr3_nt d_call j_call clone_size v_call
CASSWVGGELFF TGTGCCAGCAGTTGGGTAGGCGGGGAGCTGTTTTTT - TRBJ2-2 - TRBV5-5
CASSLAFVGGSGNTIYF TGTGCCAGCAGCTTGGCCTTTGTAGGGGGCTCTGGAAACACCATATATTTT - TRBJ1-3 - TRBV11-2
CASSWKGRLQAFF TGTGCCAGCAGTTGGAAGGGTAGATTGCAAGCTTTCTTT - TRBJ1-1 - TRBV6-6
CASMGRNTEAFF TGTGCCAGTATGGGGAGGAACACTGAAGCTTTCTTT - TRBJ1-1 few TRBV19
CASSQHTGNTEAFF TGCGCCAGCAGCCAACACACAGGGAACACTGAAGCTTTCTTT - TRBJ1-1 few TRBV4-1
CASSLMTGYSYNSPLHF TGTGCCAGCAGTCTTATGACAGGGTACTCCTATAATTCACCCCTCCACTTT TRBD1 TRBJ1-6 once TRBV28
CASSFGLGELFF TGTGCCAGCAGCTTCGGGCTCGGGGAGCTGTTTTTT - TRBJ2-2 - TRBV7-9
CASSLGGQGTNEKLFF TGCGCCAGCAGCTTGGGGGGACAGGGCACTAATGAAAAACTGTTTTTT TRBD1 TRBJ1-4 - TRBV5-1
CASSRGGQGRYEQYF TGCGCCAGCAGCCGGGGGGGTCAAGGTCGCTACGAGCAGTACTTC TRBD2 TRBJ2-7 - TRBV5-1
CASSFLGRGDSQETQYF TGTGCCAGCAGCTTCCTTGGGCGGGGGGATAGCCAAGAGACCCAGTACTTC TRBD2 TRBJ2-5 - TRBV5-4
CASSEFPYNEQFF TGTGCCAGCAGTGAATTCCCCTACAATGAGCAGTTCTTC - TRBJ2-1 once TRBV6-1
CASSSRATNTGELFF TGTGCCAGCAGCTCACGGGCCACAAACACCGGGGAGCTGTTTTTT - TRBJ2-2 - TRBV9
CASSFGRRAGSPLHF TGTGCCAGCAGCTTTGGGCGCAGGGCAGGTTCACCCCTCCACTTT - TRBJ1-6 - TRBV5-6
CASSQGFTGRYGYTF TGCGCCAGCAGCCAAGGTTTTACGGGCAGGTATGGCTACACCTTC - TRBJ1-2 - TRBV4-1
CASSRGGAGQPQHF TGTGCCAGCAGCCGAGGCGGGGCTGGTCAGCCCCAGCATTTT - TRBJ1-5 - TRBV7-2
CASRATGGLSYNSPLHF TGTGCCAGCAGGGCGACAGGGGGCCTCTCCTATAATTCACCCCTCCACTTT TRBD1 TRBJ1-6 - TRBV5-5
CASSEGPQVYGYTF TGTGCCAGCAGTGAAGGTCCTCAAGTCTATGGCTACACCTTC - TRBJ1-2 - TRBV6-5
CASSLATLKETQYF TGCGCCAGCAGCTTGGCCACGTTAAAGGAGACCCAGTACTTC - TRBJ2-5 - TRBV5-1
CASSIGGKPNEKLFF TGTGCCAGTAGTATAGGGGGGAAGCCTAATGAAAAACTGTTTTTT - TRBJ1-4 - TRBV19
CASKTSSTETQYF TGTGCCAGCAAGACTAGTTCGACGGAGACCCAGTACTTC - TRBJ2-5 few TRBV6-1
CASKRTVSSYNSPLHF TGTGCCAGCAAAAGGACGGTCTCCTCCTATAATTCACCCCTCCACTTT - TRBJ1-6 - TRBV5-4
CASSLARTDTQYF TGTGCCAGCAGCTTAGCCCGCACAGATACGCAGTATTTT - TRBJ2-3 - TRBV7-3
CASSLEYSSLRYGYTF TGCGCCAGCAGCTTGGAGTATTCTAGCCTACGGTATGGCTACACCTTC - TRBJ1-2 - TRBV5-1
CASSGGATNEKLFF TGTGCCAGCAGCGGAGGGGCAACTAATGAAAAACTGTTTTTT - TRBJ1-4 once TRBV9
CASRTGQLGRAFF TGTGCCAGCAGGACGGGACAGCTGGGACGGGCTTTCTTT TRBD1 TRBJ1-1 - TRBV27
CASIARQGSYNEQFF TGTGCCAGTATAGCGCGACAGGGCTCCTACAATGAGCAGTTCTTC TRBD1 TRBJ2-1 - TRBV19